This T cell receptor (beta chain) was recovered during a study of blood T cell repertoires in COVID-19. The overall study: The origin of the acute and convalescent COVID-19 samples was the United States, Italy and Spain. The cDNA or gDNA used as material had been derived from T cells, B-cell-depleted T cells, or PBMCs.

Germline CDR1 and CDR2: SGHTA and FQGTGA. With 5 bases removed from V and 4 bases from J, the gap between germline ends came to 8 bases. This CDR3 has 13 residues. As handled by the study authors: Scientists estimated how many nucleated cells there were by amplifying reference gene primers. Some clones are missing from TCRdb's copy, which holds only in-frame ones; the method was immunoSEQ multiplex PCR. D and trimming come from the DNA, and the V and J calls and clone size come from that table. This table has over 150,000 clones, 85% to 95% appearing once. The sequenced sample consisted of peripheral blood. The genes are TRBV7-3 and TRBJ2-2; D might be TRBD1 (5 bases). The source is a middle-aged man with acute or convalescent COVID-19. This chain's CDR3 is CASSPQVTGELFF. The CDR3 DNA is TGTGCCAGCAGCCCACAGGTCACCGGGGAGCTGTTTTTT.